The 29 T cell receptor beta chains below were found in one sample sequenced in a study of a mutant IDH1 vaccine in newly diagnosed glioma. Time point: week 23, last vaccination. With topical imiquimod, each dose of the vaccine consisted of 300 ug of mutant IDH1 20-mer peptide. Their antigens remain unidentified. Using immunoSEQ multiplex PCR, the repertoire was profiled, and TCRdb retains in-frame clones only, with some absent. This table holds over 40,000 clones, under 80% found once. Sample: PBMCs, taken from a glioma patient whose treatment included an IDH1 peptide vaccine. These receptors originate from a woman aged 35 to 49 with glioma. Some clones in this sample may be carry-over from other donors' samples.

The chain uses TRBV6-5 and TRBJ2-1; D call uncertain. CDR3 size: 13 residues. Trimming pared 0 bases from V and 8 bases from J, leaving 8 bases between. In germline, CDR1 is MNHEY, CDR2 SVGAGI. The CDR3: CASSYSKHHEQFF. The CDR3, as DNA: TGTGCCAGCAGTTACTCGAAGCACCATGAGCAGTTCTTC.

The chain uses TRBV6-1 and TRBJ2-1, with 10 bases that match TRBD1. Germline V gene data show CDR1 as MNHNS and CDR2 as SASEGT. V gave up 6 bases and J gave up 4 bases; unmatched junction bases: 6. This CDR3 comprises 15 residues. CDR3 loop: CASSQRGQGYNEQFF. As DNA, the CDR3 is TGTGCCAGCAGCCAGCGGGGACAGGGGTACAATGAGCAGTTCTTC.

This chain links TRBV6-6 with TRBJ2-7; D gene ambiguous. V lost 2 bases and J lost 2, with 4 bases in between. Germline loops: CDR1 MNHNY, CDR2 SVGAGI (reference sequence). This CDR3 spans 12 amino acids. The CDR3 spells CASSYSTYEQYF. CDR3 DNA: TGTGCCAGCAGTTACAGCACCTACGAGCAGTACTTC.

For the CDR3, the DNA is TGTGCCTGCGCGCGGACGGATAATAACTATGGCTACACCTTC. Its translation is CACARTDNNYGYTF. The chain couples TRBV30 to TRBJ1-2; D remains unclear. The germline V gene encodes CDR1 GTSNPN and CDR2 SVGIG (reference sequence). This CDR3 is built from 14 residues. Trimming shortened V by 6 bases and J by 1 base, and 15 bases separated the two germline ends.

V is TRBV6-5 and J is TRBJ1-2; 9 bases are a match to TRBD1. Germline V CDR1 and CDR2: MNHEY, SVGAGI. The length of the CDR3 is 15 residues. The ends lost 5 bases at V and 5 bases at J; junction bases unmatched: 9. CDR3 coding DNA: TGTGCCAGCAGTAGAGGGACAGGGAAGGGTTATGGCTACACCTTC. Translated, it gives CASSRGTGKGYGYTF.

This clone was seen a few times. CDR3 coding DNA: TGTGCCAGCATTGTACAGGGGGGAACCGGGGAGCTGTTTTTT. Residues: CASIVQGGTGELFF. The rearrangement uses TRBV28 and TRBJ2-2; 8 bases fit TRBD1. This CDR3 comprises 14 residues. Germline loops: CDR1 MDHEN, CDR2 SYDVKM. Trimming at V came to 7 bases and at J to 5 bases, leaving 6 bases not matched to a gene.

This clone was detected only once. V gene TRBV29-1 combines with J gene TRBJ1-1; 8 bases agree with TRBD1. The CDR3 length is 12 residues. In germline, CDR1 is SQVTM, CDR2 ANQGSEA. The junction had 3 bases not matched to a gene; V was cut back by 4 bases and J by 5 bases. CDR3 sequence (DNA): TGCAGCGTTGGACAGGGGATGACTGAAGCTTTCTTT. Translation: CSVGQGMTEAFF.

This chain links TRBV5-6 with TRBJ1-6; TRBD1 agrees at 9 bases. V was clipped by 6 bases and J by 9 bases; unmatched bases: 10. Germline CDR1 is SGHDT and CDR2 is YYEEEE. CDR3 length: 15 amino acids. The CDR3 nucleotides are TGTGCCAGCACCCCCCGGGACAGGGATAGTTCACCCCTCCACTTT. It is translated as CASTPRDRDSSPLHF.

CDR3 sequence reads: CAISETGGDSPLHF. The CDR3 DNA is TGTGCCATCAGCGAGACAGGGGGGGATTCACCCCTCCACTTT. The chain combines TRBV10-3 with TRBJ1-6; 9 positions agree with TRBD1. Trimming removed 6 bases from V and 8 bases from J; junction bases left unmatched: 5. The CDR3 is made up of 14 amino acids. Germline CDR1 and CDR2: ENHRY and SYGVKD.

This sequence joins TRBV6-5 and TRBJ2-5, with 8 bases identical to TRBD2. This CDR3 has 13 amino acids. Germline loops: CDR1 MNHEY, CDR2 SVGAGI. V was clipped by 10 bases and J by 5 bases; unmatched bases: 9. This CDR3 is CATTAGGGETQYF. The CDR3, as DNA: TGTGCCACTACCGCGGGGGGCGGGGAGACCCAGTACTTC.

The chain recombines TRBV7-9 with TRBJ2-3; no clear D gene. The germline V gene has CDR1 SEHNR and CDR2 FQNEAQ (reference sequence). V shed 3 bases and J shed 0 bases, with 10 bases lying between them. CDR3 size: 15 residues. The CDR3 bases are TGTGCCAGCAGCTTGGGTCTCGAGAGCACAGATACGCAGTATTTT. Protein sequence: CASSLGLESTDTQYF.

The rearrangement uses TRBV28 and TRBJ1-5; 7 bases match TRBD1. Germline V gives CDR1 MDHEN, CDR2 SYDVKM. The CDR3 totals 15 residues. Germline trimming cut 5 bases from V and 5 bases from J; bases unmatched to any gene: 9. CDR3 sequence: CASSPITGVDQPQHF. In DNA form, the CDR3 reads TGTGCCAGCAGTCCCATAACAGGGGTGGATCAGCCCCAGCATTTT.

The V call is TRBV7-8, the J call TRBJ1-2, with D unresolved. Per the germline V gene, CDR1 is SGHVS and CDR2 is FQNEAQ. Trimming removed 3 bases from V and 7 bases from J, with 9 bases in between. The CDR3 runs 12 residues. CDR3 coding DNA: TGTGCCAGCAGCTTTAGGGAGAGTGGCTACACCTTC. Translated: CASSFRESGYTF. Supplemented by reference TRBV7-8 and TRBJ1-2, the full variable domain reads GAGVSQSPRYKVAKRGQDVALRCDPISGHVSLFWYQQALGQGPEFLTYFQNEAQLDKSGLPSDRFFAERPEGSVSTLKIQRTQQEDSAVYLCASSFRESGYTFGSGTRLTVV.

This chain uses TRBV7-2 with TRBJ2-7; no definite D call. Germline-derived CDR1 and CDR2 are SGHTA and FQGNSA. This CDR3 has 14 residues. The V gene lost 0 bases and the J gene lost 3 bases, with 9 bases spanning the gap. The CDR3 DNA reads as TGTGCCAGCAGCTTAGCGTGGACCGACTACGAGCAGTACTTC. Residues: CASSLAWTDYEQYF.

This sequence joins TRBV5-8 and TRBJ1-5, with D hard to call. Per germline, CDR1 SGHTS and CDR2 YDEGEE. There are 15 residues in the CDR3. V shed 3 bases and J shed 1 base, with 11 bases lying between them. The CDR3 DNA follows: TGTGCCAGCAGCTGGGGAATACTAAGCAATCAGCCCCAGCATTTT. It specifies CASSWGILSNQPQHF.

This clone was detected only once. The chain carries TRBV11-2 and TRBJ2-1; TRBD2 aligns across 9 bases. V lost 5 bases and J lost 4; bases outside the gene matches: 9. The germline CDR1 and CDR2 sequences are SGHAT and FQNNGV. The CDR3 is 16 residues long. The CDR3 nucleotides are TGTGCCAGCAGCCCCCCCGCGGGACTAGCTTACAATGAGCAGTTCTTC. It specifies CASSPPAGLAYNEQFF.

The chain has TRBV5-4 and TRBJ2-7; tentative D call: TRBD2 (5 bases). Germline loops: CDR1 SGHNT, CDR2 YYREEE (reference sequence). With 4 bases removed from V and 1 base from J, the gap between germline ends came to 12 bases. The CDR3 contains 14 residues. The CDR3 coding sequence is TGTGCCAGCAGCCCCGAGCGGAGTTCCTACGAGCAGTACTTC. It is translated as CASSPERSSYEQYF.

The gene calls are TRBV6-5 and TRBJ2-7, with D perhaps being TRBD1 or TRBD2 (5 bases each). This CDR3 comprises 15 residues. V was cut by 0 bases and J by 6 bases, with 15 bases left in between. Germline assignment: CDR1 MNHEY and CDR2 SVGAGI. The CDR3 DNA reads TGTGCCAGCAGTTACTCCCCCCGGGGCCTCGGCGAGCAGTACTTC. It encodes CASSYSPRGLGEQYF.

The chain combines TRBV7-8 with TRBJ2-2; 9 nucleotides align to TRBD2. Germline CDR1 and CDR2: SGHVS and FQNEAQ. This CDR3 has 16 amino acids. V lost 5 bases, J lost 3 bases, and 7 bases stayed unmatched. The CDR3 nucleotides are TGTGCCAGCAGCGGGGCGGGAGGGAGTGACACCGGGGAGCTGTTTTTT. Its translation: CASSGAGGSDTGELFF.

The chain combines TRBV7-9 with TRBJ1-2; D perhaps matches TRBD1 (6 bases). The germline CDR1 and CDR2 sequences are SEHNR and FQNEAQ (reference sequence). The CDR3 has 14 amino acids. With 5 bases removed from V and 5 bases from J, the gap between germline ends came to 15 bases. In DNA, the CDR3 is TGTGCCAGCAGCACCATTACAGGGAATTATGGCTACACCTTC. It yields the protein CASSTITGNYGYTF.

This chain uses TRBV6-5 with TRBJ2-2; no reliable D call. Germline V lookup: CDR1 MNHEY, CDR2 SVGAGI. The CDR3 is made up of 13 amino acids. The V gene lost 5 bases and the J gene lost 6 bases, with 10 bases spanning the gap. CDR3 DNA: TGTGCCAGCAGTCCGACCCCGGCCGGGGAGCTGTTTTTT. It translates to CASSPTPAGELFF.

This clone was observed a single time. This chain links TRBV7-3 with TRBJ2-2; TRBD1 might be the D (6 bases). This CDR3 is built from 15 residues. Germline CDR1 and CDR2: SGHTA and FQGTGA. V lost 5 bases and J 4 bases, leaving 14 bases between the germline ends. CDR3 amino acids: CASSPGGRITGELFF. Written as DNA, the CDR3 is TGTGCCAGCAGCCCTGGGGGCAGGATCACCGGGGAGCTGTTTTTT.

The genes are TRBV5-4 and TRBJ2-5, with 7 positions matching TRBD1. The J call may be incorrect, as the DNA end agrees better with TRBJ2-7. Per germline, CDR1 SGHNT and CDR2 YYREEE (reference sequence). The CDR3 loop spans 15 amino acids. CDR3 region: CATTDSGQFFYEQYF. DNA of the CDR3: TGTGCCACCACCGATTCGGGACAGTTCTTCTACGAGCAGTACTTC.

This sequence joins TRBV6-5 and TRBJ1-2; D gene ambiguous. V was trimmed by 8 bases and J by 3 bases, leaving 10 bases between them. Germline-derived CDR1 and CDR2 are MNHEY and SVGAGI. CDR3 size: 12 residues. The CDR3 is CASHLGDYGYTF. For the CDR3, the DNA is TGTGCCAGCCACCTGGGCGACTATGGCTACACCTTC.

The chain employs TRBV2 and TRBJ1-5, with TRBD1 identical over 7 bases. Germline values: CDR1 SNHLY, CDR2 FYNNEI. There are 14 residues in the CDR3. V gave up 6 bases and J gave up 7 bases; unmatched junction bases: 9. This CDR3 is CASSATGFFQPQHF. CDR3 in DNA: TGTGCCAGCAGCGCGACAGGGTTTTTCCAGCCCCAGCATTTT.

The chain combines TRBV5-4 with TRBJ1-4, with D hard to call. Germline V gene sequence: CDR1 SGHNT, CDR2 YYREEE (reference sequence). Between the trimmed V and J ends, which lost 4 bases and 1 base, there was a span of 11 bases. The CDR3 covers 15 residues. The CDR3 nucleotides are TGTGCCAGCAGCCCGGGTGTTTTAACTAATGAAAAACTGTTTTTT. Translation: CASSPGVLTNEKLFF.

For the CDR3, the DNA is TGTGCCAGCAGCCTGGACAGAACCGGGGAGCTGTTTTTT. Amino acid sequence: CASSLDRTGELFF. The chain has TRBV5-5 and TRBJ2-2, with D possibly TRBD1 on 6 matching bases. This CDR3 spans 13 amino acids. CDR1 and CDR2 (germline): SGHKS, YYEKEE (reference sequence). Trimming left V 4 bases short and J 5 bases short, with 9 bases between.

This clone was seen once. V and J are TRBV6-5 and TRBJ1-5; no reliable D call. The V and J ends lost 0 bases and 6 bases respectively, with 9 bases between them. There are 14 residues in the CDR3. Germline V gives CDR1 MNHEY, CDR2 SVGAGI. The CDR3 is CASSYSISGQPQHF. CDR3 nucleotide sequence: TGTGCCAGCAGTTACTCGATAAGCGGTCAGCCCCAGCATTTT.

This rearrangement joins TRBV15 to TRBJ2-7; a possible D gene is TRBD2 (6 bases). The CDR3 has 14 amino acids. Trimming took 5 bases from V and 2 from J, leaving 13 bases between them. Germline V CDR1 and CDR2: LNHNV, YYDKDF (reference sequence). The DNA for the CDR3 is TGTGCCACCAGCGTCGGGGGTCTCGCCTACGAGCAGTACTTC. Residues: CATSVGGLAYEQYF. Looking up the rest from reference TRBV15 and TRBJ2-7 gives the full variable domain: DAMVIQNPRYQVTQFGKPVTLSCSQTLNHNVMYWYQQKSSQAPKLLFHYYDKDFNNEADTPDNFQSRRPNTSFCFLDIRSPGLGDTAMYLCATSVGGLAYEQYFGPGTRLTVT.